This TCR beta chain comes out of a study of blood T cells in healthy people across ages. This clonotype was seen a few times. Germline values: CDR1 SQVTM, CDR2 ANQGSEA. The J segment lost 0 bases and the V segment lost 5 bases, leaving 4 bases of the junction unmatched. The CDR3 runs to 13 residues. The second PCR ran 7 to 11 cycles with a sample-barcoded 5' primer and J-beta primers. TCRdb analysed the 5' RACE reads with MiXCR anew, one entry per CDR3 protein. Of 500,000 to 650,000 distinct CDR3 sequences listed, about 28% are singletons. The same specimen was also included in a second study, on T cells of mothers and their children. Per that study: All donors were healthy and Caucasian; they were three mothers and their six children. Mothers and children who were related shared slightly more overlap than unrelated pairs, but not significantly more.

This receptor was identified in a boy under 10 years old in good health. The chain uses TRBV29-1 and TRBJ2-7; 7 nucleotides agree with TRBD1. What was sequenced was blood. DNA of the CDR3: TGCAGCGTTCGGGGACAGAGCTCCTACGAGCAGTACTTC. Its protein product is CSVRGQSSYEQYF.